Listed here are 5 T cell receptor beta chains from one sample, sequenced in a study of Ad26.COV2.S vaccination and SARS-CoV-2 variants. Assay used: immunoSEQ multiplex PCR; TCRdb lists only in-frame clones, some missing. The sample records about 410,000 clones, roughly 90% being singletons. The treatment was: roughly 19 received Ad26.COV2.S at low or high dose, single or two shots; about 5 received placebo; per-sample allocation not given. At day 63 after the first vaccine or placebo injection, samples were drawn. The sample consisted of peripheral blood, taken in a trial of Ad26.COV2.S vaccine versus placebo. The receptors come from a person between 18 and 59 years old who received the Ad26.COV2.S COVID-19 vaccine or a placebo.

The chain uses TRBV3-1 (or the pseudogene TRBV3-2) and TRBJ1-3; D remains ambiguous. Trimming cost V 6 bases and J 0 bases, with 9 bases left between them. The CDR3 spans 14 residues. Germline lookup yields CDR1 LGHDT and CDR2 YNNKEL (reference sequence). CDR3 DNA: TGTGCCAGCAGGCAGACTAGCTCTGGAAACACCATATATTTT. This sequence encodes CASRQTSSGNTIYF.

This chain uses TRBV7-2 with TRBJ2-7; D perhaps matches TRBD1 (6 bases). Per germline, CDR1 SGHTA and CDR2 FQGNSA. V was shortened by 1 base and J by 9 bases, with 19 bases between the two germline ends. There are 15 residues in the CDR3. The CDR3 DNA reads TGTGCCAGCAGCTTAGATCAAGCCAGGGGATTTGGGCAGTACTTC. It yields the protein CASSLDQARGFGQYF.

V gene TRBV27 combines with J gene TRBJ2-2; the D gene is possibly TRBD1 (6 bases). CDR3 length equals 17 residues. V was pared by 6 bases and J by 5 bases, with 22 bases between. The V gene's germline CDR1 is MNHEY and CDR2 SMNVEV (reference sequence). The CDR3 is CASSRKGPQQGTGELFF. The CDR3 DNA follows: TGTGCCAGCAGCCGAAAGGGACCCCAGCAGGGGACCGGGGAGCTGTTTTTT.

V and J are TRBV4-1 and TRBJ2-7, with D unclear. The V end was cut by 4 bases, the J end by 5 bases, with 18 bases between. The CDR3 length is 15 residues. Germline V gives CDR1 MGHRA, CDR2 YSYEKL. CDR3 nucleotide sequence: TGCGCCAGCAGCCCCATTCTATTGAAGCAGGACGAGCAGTACTTC. This codes for CASSPILLKQDEQYF.

This chain links TRBV4-3 with TRBJ2-7; TRBD2 might be the D (5 bases). The CDR3 is 14 residues long. Trimming left V 0 bases short and J 3 bases short, with 9 bases between. Germline assignment: CDR1 LGHNA and CDR2 YSLEER. CDR3 bases: TGCGCCAGCAGCCAAGAACCGGGAAACTACGAGCAGTACTTC. Protein: CASSQEPGNYEQYF.